This TCR beta chain emerged from a study of T cell repertoires in cytomegalovirus infection. Study summary: It was the public TCR beta signatures that indicated both CMV infection and matching HLA type. Study-wide results and caveats: CMV-specific TCR beta clonotypes restricted by HLA-C dominated the ex vivo response. Individuals carrying CMV plus the relevant HLA were identified by cumulative frequency of public TCR beta families.

MiXCR was run by TCRdb on the reads, yielding one entry per CDR3 protein. The sample records approximately 630,000 distinct CDR3 sequences, approximately 24% being singletons. In this sample, this clonotype turned up many times. Its matching antigen is unknown. This CDR3 contains 14 residues. V lost 0 bases and J lost 8, with 11 bases in between. CDR1 is MGHRA and CDR2 is YSYEKL in the germline V gene. V gene TRBV4-1 combines with J gene TRBJ2-1, with D unresolved. The clonotype comes from a human donor in good health (CMV status not recorded). Some clones in this sample may be carry-over from other donors' samples. Specimen: CD8+ T cells from PBMCs. CDR3 sequence reads: CASSQDKSIDEQFF. The CDR3 nucleotides are TGCGCCAGCAGCCAAGATAAATCAATCGATGAGCAGTTCTTC.